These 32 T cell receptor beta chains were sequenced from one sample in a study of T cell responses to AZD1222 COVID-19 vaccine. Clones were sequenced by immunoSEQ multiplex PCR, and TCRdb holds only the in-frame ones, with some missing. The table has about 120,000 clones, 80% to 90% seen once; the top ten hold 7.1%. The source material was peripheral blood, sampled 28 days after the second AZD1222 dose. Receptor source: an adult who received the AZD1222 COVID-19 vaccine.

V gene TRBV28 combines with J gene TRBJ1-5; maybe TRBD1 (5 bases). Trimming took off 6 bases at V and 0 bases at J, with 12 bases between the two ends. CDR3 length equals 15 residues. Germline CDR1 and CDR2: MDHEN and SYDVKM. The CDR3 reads CASRQAVFSNQPQHF. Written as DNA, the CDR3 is TGTGCCAGCAGACAGGCCGTTTTTAGCAATCAGCCCCAGCATTTT.

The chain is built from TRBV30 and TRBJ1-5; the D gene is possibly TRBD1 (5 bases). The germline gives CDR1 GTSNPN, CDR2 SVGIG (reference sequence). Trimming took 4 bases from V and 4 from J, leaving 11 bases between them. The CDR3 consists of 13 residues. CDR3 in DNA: TGTGCCTGGACGGCGGCAGGGAATCAGCCCCAGCATTTT. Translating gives CAWTAAGNQPQHF.

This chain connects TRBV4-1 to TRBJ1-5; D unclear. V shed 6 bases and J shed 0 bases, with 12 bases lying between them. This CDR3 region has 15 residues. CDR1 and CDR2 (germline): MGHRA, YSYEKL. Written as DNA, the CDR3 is TGCGCCAGCAGGGCGGGCAGATATAGCAATCAGCCCCAGCATTTT. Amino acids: CASRAGRYSNQPQHF.

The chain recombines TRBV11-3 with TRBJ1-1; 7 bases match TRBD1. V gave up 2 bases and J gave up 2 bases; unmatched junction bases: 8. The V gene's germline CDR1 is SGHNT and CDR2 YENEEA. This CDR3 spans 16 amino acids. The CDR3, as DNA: TGTGCCAGCAGCTTATTGGGGACAGTGATAAACACTGAAGCTTTCTTT. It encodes CASSLLGTVINTEAFF. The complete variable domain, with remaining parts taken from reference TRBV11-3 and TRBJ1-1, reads EAGVVQSPRYKIIEKKQPVAFWCNPISGHNTLYWYLQNLGQGPELLIRYENEEAVDDSQLPKDRFSAERLKGVDSTLKIQPAELGDSAVYLCASSLLGTVINTEAFFGQGTRLTVV.

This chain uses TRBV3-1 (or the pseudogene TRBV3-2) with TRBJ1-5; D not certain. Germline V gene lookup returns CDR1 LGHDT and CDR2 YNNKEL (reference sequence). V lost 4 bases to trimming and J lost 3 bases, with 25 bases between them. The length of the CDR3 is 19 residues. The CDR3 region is CASSPKEIQGQAYNQPQHF. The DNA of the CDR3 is TGTGCCAGCAGCCCAAAAGAGATTCAAGGGCAGGCATACAATCAGCCCCAGCATTTT.

CDR3: CASSQPQGSNYGYTF. CDR3 sequence (DNA): TGCGCCAGCAGCCAACCACAGGGGAGCAACTATGGCTACACCTTC. The chain uses TRBV4-1 and TRBJ1-2, with 7 bases fitting TRBD1. V shed 2 bases and J 2 bases; nucleotides not matched to a gene: 5. This CDR3 is 15 amino acids long. CDR1 and CDR2 from the germline V gene are MGHRA and YSYEKL.

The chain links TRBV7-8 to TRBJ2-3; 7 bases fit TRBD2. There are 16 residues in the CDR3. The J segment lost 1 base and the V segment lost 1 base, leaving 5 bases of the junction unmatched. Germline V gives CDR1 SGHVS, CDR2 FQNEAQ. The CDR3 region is CASSLGGGPGTDTQYF. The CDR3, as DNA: TGTGCCAGCAGCTTAGGGGGGGGTCCGGGCACAGATACGCAGTATTTT.

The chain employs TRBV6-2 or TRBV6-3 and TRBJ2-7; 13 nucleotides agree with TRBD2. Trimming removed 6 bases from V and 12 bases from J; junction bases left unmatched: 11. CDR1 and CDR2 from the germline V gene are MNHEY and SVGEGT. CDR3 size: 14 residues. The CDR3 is CASSRAGTSGNVYF. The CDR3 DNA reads TGTGCCAGCAGCCGCGCCGGGACTAGCGGGAACGTGTACTTC.

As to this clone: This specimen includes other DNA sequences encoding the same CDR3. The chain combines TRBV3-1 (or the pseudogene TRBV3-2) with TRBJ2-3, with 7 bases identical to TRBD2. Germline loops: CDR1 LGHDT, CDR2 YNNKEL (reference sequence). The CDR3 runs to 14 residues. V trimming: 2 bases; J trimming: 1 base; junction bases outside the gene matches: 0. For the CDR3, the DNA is TGTGCCAGCAGCCAACTAGCGGGCACAGATACGCAGTATTTT. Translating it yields CASSQLAGTDTQYF.

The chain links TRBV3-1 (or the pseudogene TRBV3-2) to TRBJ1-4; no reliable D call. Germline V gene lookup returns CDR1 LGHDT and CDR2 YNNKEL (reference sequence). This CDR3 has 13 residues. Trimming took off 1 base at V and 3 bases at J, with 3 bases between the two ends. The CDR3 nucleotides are TGTGCCAGCAGCCAAGCGGCTAATGAAAAACTGTTTTTT. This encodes CASSQAANEKLFF.

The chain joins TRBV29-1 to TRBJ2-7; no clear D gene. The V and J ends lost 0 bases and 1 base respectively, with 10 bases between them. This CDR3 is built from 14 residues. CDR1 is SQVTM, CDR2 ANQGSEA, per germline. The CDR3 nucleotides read TGCAGCGTTGAAGATGCGACCCGGTCCTACGAGCAGTACTTC. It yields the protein CSVEDATRSYEQYF.

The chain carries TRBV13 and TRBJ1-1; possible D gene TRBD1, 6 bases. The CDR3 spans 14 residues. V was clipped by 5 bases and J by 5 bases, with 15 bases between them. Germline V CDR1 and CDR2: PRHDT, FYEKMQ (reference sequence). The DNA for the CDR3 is TGTGCCAGCAGCGGCGACAGGACCCGGACTGAAGCTTTCTTT. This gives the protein CASSGDRTRTEAFF. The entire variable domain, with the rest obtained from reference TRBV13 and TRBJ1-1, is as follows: AAGVIQSPRHLIKEKRETATLKCYPIPRHDTVYWYQQGPGQDPQFLISFYEKMQSDKGSIPDRFSAQQFSDYHSELNMSSLELGDSALYFCASSGDRTRTEAFFGQGTRLTVV.

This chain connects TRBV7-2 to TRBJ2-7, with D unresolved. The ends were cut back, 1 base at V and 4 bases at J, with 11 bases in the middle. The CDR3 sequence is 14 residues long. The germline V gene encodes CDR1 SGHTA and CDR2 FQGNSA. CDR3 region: CASSLGIKGYEQYF. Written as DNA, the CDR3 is TGTGCCAGCAGCTTAGGGATAAAAGGTTACGAGCAGTACTTC.

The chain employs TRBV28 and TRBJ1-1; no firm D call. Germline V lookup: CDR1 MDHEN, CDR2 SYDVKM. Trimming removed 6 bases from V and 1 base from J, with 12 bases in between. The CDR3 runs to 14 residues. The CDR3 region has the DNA TGTGCCAGCAGCTTAAGGGTGGCGAACACTGAAGCTTTCTTT. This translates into CASSLRVANTEAFF.

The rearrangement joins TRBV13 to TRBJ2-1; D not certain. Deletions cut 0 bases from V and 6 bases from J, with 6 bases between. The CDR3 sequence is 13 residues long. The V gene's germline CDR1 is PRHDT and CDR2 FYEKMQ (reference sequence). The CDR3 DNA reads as TGTGCCAGCAGCTTAGGACAGTCCAATGAGCAGTTCTTC. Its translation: CASSLGQSNEQFF. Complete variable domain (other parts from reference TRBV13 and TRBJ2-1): AAGVIQSPRHLIKEKRETATLKCYPIPRHDTVYWYQQGPGQDPQFLISFYEKMQSDKGSIPDRFSAQQFSDYHSELNMSSLELGDSALYFCASSLGQSNEQFFGPGTRLTVL.

CDR3 amino acids: CASSTAGVYYGYTF. In DNA, the CDR3 is TGTGCCAGCAGCACCGCAGGGGTTTACTATGGCTACACCTTC. J is TRBJ1-2 and V is TRBV7-2; tentatively, D is TRBD1 (6 bases). Germline CDR1 and CDR2: SGHTA and FQGNSA. V was clipped by 5 bases and J by 3 bases, with 13 bases between them. This CDR3 comprises 14 residues. The full variable domain, in which reference TRBV7-2 and TRBJ1-2 provide the parts outside the CDR3, is GAGVSQSPSNKVTEKGKDVELRCDPISGHTALYWYRQSLGQGLEFLIYFQGNSAPDKSGLPSDRFSAERTGGSVSTLTIQRTQQEDSAVYLCASSTAGVYYGYTFGSGTRLTVV.

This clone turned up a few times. The CDR3 loop is CASSQHYEQYF. For the CDR3, the DNA is TGTGCCAGCAGCCAACACTACGAGCAGTACTTC. V is TRBV3-1 (or the pseudogene TRBV3-2) and J is TRBJ2-7, with D uncertain. The CDR3 is 11 amino acids. CDR1 is LGHDT and CDR2 is YNNKEL in the germline V gene (reference sequence). V was pared by 2 bases and J by 3 bases, with 2 bases between.

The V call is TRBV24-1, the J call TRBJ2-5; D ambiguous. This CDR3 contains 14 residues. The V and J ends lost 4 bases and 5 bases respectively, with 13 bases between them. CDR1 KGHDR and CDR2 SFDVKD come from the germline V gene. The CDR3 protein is CATSDPSPKETQYF. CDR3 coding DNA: TGTGCCACCAGTGACCCGTCTCCCAAGGAGACCCAGTACTTC.

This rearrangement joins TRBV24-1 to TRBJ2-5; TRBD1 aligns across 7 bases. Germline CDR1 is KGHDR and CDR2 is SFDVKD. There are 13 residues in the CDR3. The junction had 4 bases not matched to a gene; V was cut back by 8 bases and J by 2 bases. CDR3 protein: CATTGQAQETQYF. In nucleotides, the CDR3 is TGTGCCACCACAGGACAGGCACAAGAGACCCAGTACTTC.

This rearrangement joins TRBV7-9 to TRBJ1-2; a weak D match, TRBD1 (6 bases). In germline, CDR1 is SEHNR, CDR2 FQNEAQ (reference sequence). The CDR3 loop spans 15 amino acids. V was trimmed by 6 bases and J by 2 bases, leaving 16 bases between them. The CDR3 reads CASSRPKGGNYGYTF. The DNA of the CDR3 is TGTGCCAGCAGTCGACCGAAGGGGGGGAACTATGGCTACACCTTC. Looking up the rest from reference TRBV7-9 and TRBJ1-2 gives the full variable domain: DTGVSQNPRHKITKRGQNVTFRCDPISEHNRLYWYRQTLGQGPEFLTYFQNEAQLEKSRLLSDRFSAERPKGSFSTLEIQRTEQGDSAMYLCASSRPKGGNYGYTFGSGTRLTVV.

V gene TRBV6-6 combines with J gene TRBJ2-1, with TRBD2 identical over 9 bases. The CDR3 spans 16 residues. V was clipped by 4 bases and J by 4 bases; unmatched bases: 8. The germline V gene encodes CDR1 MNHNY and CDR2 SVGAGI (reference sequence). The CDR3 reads CASSSPAGGSYNEQFF. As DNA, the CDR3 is TGTGCCAGCAGTTCCCCAGCGGGGGGTTCTTACAATGAGCAGTTCTTC.

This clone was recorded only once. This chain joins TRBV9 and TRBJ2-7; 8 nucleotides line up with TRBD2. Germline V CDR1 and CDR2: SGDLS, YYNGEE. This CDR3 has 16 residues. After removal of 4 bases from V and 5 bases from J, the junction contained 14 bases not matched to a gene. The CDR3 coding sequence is TGTGCCAGCAGCCCCACCCTCGGGGGGGCGCGGGACGAGCAGTACTTC. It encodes CASSPTLGGARDEQYF.

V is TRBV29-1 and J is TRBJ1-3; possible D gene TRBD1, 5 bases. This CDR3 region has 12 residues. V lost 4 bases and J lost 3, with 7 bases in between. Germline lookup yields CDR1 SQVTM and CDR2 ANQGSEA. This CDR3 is CSVGTSGNTIYF. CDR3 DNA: TGCAGCGTTGGGACAAGTGGAAACACCATATATTTT.

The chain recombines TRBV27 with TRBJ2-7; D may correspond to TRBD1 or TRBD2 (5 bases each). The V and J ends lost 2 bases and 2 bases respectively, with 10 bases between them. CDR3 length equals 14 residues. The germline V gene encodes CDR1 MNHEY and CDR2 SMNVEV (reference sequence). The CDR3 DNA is TGTGCCAGCAGTTTAAGGGACGGACCCTACGAGCAGTACTTC. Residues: CASSLRDGPYEQYF.

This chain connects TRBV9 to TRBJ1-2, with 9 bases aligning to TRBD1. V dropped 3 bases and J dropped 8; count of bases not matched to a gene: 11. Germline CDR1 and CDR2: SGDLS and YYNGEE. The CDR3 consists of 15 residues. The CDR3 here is CASSERDRALEGYTF. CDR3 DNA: TGTGCCAGCAGCGAGCGGGACAGGGCCTTGGAGGGCTACACCTTC. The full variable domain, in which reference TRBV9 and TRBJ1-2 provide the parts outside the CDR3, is DSGVTQTPKHLITATGQRVTLRCSPRSGDLSVYWYQQSLDQGLQFLIQYYNGEERAKGNILERFSAQQFPDLHSELNLSSLELGDSALYFCASSERDRALEGYTFGSGTRLTVV.

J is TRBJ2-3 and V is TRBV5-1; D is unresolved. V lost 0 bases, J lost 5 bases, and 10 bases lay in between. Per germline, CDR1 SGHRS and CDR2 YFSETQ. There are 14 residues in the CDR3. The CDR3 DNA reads TGCGCCAGCAGCTTGGAGCAGGCAAGAGATACGCAGTATTTT. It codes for CASSLEQARDTQYF.

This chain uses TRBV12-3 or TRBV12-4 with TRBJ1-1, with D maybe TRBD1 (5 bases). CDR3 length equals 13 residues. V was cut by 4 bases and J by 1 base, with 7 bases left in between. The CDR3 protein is CASSWGGNTEAFF. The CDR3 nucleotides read TGTGCCAGCAGTTGGGGGGGGAACACTGAAGCTTTCTTT.

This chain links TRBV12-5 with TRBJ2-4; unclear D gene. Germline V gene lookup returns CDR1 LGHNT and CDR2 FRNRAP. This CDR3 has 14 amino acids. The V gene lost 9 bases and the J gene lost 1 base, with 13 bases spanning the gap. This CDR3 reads CARGAFGAKNIQYF. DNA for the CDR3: TGTGCTAGGGGCGCTTTCGGGGCCAAAAACATTCAGTACTTC.

CDR3 amino acids: CASSLPQTGRDGYTF. The CDR3 DNA reads as TGTGCCAGTAGTCTTCCACAGACAGGGCGGGATGGCTACACCTTC. The chain combines TRBV19 with TRBJ1-2; 7 bases are a match to TRBD1. CDR3 length equals 15 residues. Germline V gives CDR1 LNHDA, CDR2 SQIVND (reference sequence). The J segment lost 6 bases and the V segment lost 5 bases, leaving 12 bases of the junction unmatched.

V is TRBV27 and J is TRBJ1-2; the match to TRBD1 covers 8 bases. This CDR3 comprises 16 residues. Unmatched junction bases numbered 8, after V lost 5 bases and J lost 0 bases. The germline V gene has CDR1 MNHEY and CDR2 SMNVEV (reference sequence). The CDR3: CASSPSGGETNYGYTF. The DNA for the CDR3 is TGTGCCAGCAGTCCCTCAGGGGGCGAGACTAACTATGGCTACACCTTC.

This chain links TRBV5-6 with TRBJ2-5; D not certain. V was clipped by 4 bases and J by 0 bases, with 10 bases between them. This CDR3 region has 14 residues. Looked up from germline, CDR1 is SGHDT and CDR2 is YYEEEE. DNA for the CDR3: TGTGCCAGCAGCCGTTCGGGCGACCAAGAGACCCAGTACTTC. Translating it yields CASSRSGDQETQYF.

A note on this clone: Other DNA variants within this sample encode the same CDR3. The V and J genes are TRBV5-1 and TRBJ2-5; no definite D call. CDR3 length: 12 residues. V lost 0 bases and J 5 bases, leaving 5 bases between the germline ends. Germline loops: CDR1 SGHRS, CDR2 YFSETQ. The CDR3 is CASSLALETQYF. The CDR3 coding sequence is TGCGCCAGCAGCTTGGCCTTGGAGACCCAGTACTTC.